This entry lists 13 T cell receptor beta chains sequenced from one sample in a study of neoadjuvant anti-PD-1 for oral cavity cancer. Specified time point: after neoadjuvant nivolumab, at surgical resection. This table comes from immunoSEQ multiplex PCR, and its TCRdb copy is limited to in-frame clones, with some not included. The sample consists of over 65,000 clones, roughly nine tenths of them appearing once. The sample was PBMCs, taken after nivolumab (anti-PD-1) treatment. These receptor sequences come from a person between 35 and 79 years old with oral cavity squamous cell carcinoma.

This clone was counted a single time. Its ends do not fully match the called genes, so a read error is possible. The chain couples TRBV7-7 to TRBJ2-2; no reliable D call. Germline CDR1 SSHAT, CDR2 FNYEAQ (reference sequence). This CDR3 contains 14 residues. CDR3 DNA sequence: TGTGCTAGCAGCTTAGCTTGGAGAACCGGGGAGCTGTTTTTT. Translation: CASSLAWRTGELFF.

The chain joins TRBV29-1 to TRBJ1-2, with 7 bases that match TRBD1. Germline V gene sequence: CDR1 SQVTM, CDR2 ANQGSEA. V was pared by 2 bases and J by 4 bases, with 1 base of the junction left unmatched. CDR3 length equals 12 residues. The CDR3 nucleotides are TGCAGCGTTGAATCAGGGGGCTATGGCTACACCTTC. Translation gives CSVESGGYGYTF.

This clone has just a few counts. The rearrangement uses TRBV11-2 and TRBJ2-7; D gene uncertain. V dropped 7 bases and J dropped 0 bases, with 13 bases sitting between them. Germline V CDR1 and CDR2: SGHAT, FQNNGV. The CDR3 runs to 14 residues. The CDR3 nucleotides are TGTGCCAGCACAAATATCCGAGGCTCCTACGAGCAGTACTTC. Translating gives CASTNIRGSYEQYF.

V is TRBV27 and J is TRBJ2-7, with TRBD2 matching over 9 bases. With 5 bases clipped from V and 2 bases from J, the junction kept 7 bases outside the gene matches. This CDR3 has 15 residues. Germline lookup yields CDR1 MNHEY and CDR2 SMNVEV (reference sequence). CDR3 DNA sequence: TGTGCCAGCAGTCTAGCTAGCGGGACGCCCTACGAGCAGTACTTC. It translates to CASSLASGTPYEQYF.

The rearrangement links TRBV19 to TRBJ1-5, with 8 nucleotides matching TRBD1. V lost 3 bases and J lost 3; bases outside the gene matches: 7. The CDR3 sequence is 16 residues long. Germline CDR1 is LNHDA and CDR2 is SQIVND (reference sequence). The DNA of the CDR3 is TGTGCCAGTAGTATCAGACCGACAGGGGCCAATCAGCCCCAGCATTTT. Translated: CASSIRPTGANQPQHF.

This clone has only a few counts. The V call is TRBV27, the J call TRBJ1-5; no clear D gene. The CDR3 has 18 residues. The V end was cut by 5 bases, the J end by 0 bases, with 20 bases between. Per germline, CDR1 MNHEY and CDR2 SMNVEV (reference sequence). The CDR3 spells CASSTGGPGSYSNQPQHF. The CDR3 DNA reads as TGTGCCAGCAGTACCGGAGGCCCGGGGTCTTATAGCAATCAGCCCCAGCATTTT.

V and J are TRBV28 and TRBJ1-5; D unclear. The CDR3 runs 13 residues. V lost 6 bases, J lost 0 bases, and 6 bases lay in between. The germline CDR1 and CDR2 sequences are MDHEN and SYDVKM. CDR3 loop: CASREDSNQPQHF. CDR3 DNA sequence: TGTGCCAGCAGGGAAGATAGCAATCAGCCCCAGCATTTT.

J is TRBJ1-2 and V is TRBV30; 8 bases fit TRBD1. The CDR3 runs to 14 residues. CDR1 GTSNPN and CDR2 SVGIG come from the germline V gene (reference sequence). The V and J ends lost 3 bases and 3 bases, in that order; junction bases with no gene match: 6. The CDR3 spells CAWSRTGFDYGYTF. In DNA form, the CDR3 reads TGTGCCTGGAGCCGGACAGGGTTTGACTATGGCTACACCTTC.

The chain is built from TRBV30 and TRBJ2-7; 9 positions agree with TRBD2. J lost 7 bases, V lost 2 bases, and 15 bases had no gene match. The CDR3 is 16 amino acids. The germline gives CDR1 GTSNPN, CDR2 SVGIG (reference sequence). The CDR3 region has the DNA TGTGCCTGGAGTCAATCCTGGACTAGCGCGAAAAAGGAGCAGTACTTC. Encoded protein: CAWSQSWTSAKKEQYF.

The chain links TRBV28 to TRBJ1-2, with 10 bases that match TRBD1. The CDR3 is 14 amino acids. From germline, CDR1 is MDHEN and CDR2 SYDVKM. V lost 8 bases and J lost 8; bases outside the gene matches: 11. The CDR3 sequence: CASRPVGQGGGYTF. CDR3 coding DNA: TGTGCCAGCCGACCTGTTGGACAGGGGGGGGGCTACACCTTC.

This sequence joins TRBV4-1 and TRBJ1-1, with D hard to call. This CDR3 has 14 residues. Per the germline V gene, CDR1 is MGHRA and CDR2 is YSYEKL. V was cut by 0 bases and J by 9 bases, with 14 bases left in between. The CDR3 nucleotides read TGCGCCAGCAGCCAAGAATGGAGAGACCCTAAAGCTTTCTTT. As protein: CASSQEWRDPKAFF.

This sequence joins TRBV7-6 and TRBJ2-5; no reliable D call. V lost 0 bases and J lost 5, with 13 bases in between. Per germline, CDR1 SGHVS and CDR2 FNYEAQ. The CDR3 covers 15 residues. The chain's CDR3 is CASSLAGPTRETQYF. CDR3 bases: TGTGCCAGCAGCTTAGCAGGACCAACACGCGAGACCCAGTACTTC.

The genes are TRBV6-1 and TRBJ2-2, with 12 bases aligning to TRBD1. V gave up 11 bases and J gave up 4 bases; unmatched junction bases: 5. Germline loops: CDR1 MNHNS, CDR2 SASEGT. The CDR3 is 14 residues long. This CDR3 reads CAGRDRGLTGELFF. As DNA, the CDR3 is TGTGCCGGCCGGGACAGGGGGCTCACCGGGGAGCTGTTTTTT.